Listed below are T cell receptor beta chains from one sample, sequenced in a study of blood T cell repertoires in COVID-19. Sequencing used immunoSEQ multiplex PCR; TCRdb keeps in-frame clones, though not all of them. In the table there are 150,000 to 200,000 clones, around four fifths of which are singletons. What was sequenced was peripheral blood. All receptors derive from a woman aged 70-85 years with COVID-19, enrolled during active disease. Both conserved end residues are trimmed from each CDR3. The order of the fields is J gene, V gene, CDR3 protein.

J: TRBJ2-3
V: TRBV28
CDR3: ASSLGGRGTDTQY

J: TRBJ1-4
V: TRBV5-4
CDR3: ASSFGGTTNEKLF

J: TRBJ2-2
V: TRBV4-3
CDR3: ASSQDPEGLTGELF

J: TRBJ1-2
V: TRBV2
CDR3: ASSYTGGDYGYT

J: TRBJ2-1
V: TRBV2
CDR3: ASSPQRNEQF

J: TRBJ2-3
V: TRBV27
CDR3: ASSPDRERGTQY

J: TRBJ1-3
V: TRBV12-5
CDR3: ASAPQGISGNTIY

J: TRBJ2-1
V: TRBV4-1
CDR3: ASSYAGTTRNEQF

J: TRBJ2-5
V: TRBV19
CDR3: ASSQGAIWETQY

J: TRBJ2-1
V: TRBV9
CDR3: ASTAGASSYNEQF

J: TRBJ1-1
V: TRBV4-3
CDR3: ASSQEPTGGAMAF

J: TRBJ1-2
V: TRBV12-3/TRBV12-4
CDR3: ASTLGGDYT

J: TRBJ1-3
V: TRBV24-1
CDR3: ATSDPGDGSSGNTIY

J: TRBJ2-3
V: TRBV19
CDR3: ASSLSGKTDTQY

J: TRBJ2-7
V: TRBV18
CDR3: ASSSGTSSYEQY

J: TRBJ2-1
V: TRBV6-2/TRBV6-3
CDR3: ASSYGQGHYNEQF

J: TRBJ1-1
V: TRBV2
CDR3: ASSEKGVGANTEAF

J: TRBJ2-5
V: TRBV7-2
CDR3: ASSLLVVGTQY

J: TRBJ2-7
V: TRBV18
CDR3: ASSLLAGGLDEQY

J: TRBJ1-4
V: TRBV7-2
CDR3: ASSLGDRAANEKLF

J: TRBJ2-7
V: TRBV18
CDR3: ASSPPTGLDEQY

J: TRBJ2-7
V: TRBV29-1
CDR3: SVEDRPGQGKYEQY

J: TRBJ2-1
V: TRBV11-2
CDR3: ASSLVLDSYNEQF

J: TRBJ2-3
V: TRBV7-2
CDR3: ASSLLSGFFGTGTDTQY

J: TRBJ2-5
V: TRBV29-1
CDR3: SVLQGLTETQY

J: TRBJ2-7
V: TRBV10-3
CDR3: AISAPTSGIDEQY

J: TRBJ2-1
V: TRBV19
CDR3: ASSMEAFPYNEQF

J: TRBJ2-1
V: TRBV29-1
CDR3: SVDTSGSSYNEQF

J: TRBJ1-1
V: TRBV28
CDR3: ASSYLENEAF

J: TRBJ1-3
V: TRBV5-4
CDR3: ASSLAGAGNTIY

J: TRBJ1-1
V: TRBV5-1
CDR3: ASSLAGGDVTEAF

J: TRBJ1-5
V: TRBV5-8
CDR3: ASSLLGQPQH

J: TRBJ1-1
V: TRBV7-3
CDR3: ASSQTGENTEAF

J: TRBJ2-7
V: TRBV30
CDR3: AWSLGVEQY

J: TRBJ2-3
V: TRBV28
CDR3: ASSLIGRRGQRY

J: TRBJ1-6
V: TRBV30
CDR3: ATVGEANSPLH

J: TRBJ2-3
V: TRBV28
CDR3: ASSRLAQYTQY

J: TRBJ2-1
V: TRBV6-5
CDR3: ASSQQGAGKNEQF

J: TRBJ2-7
V: TRBV3-1/TRBV3-2
CDR3: ASSPRYEQY

J: TRBJ2-7
V: TRBV20-1
CDR3: SASSGGDPYEQY

J: TRBJ2-7
V: TRBV25-1
CDR3: ASRVAGGSSYEQY

J: TRBJ2-1
V: TRBV7-2
CDR3: ASSQASGRYNEQF

J: TRBJ2-5
V: TRBV9
CDR3: ASSPHFRQETQY

J: TRBJ1-4
V: TRBV5-1
CDR3: ASSLTGTGGEKLF

J: TRBJ2-2
V: TRBV10-1
CDR3: ASSDASSGTGELF

J: TRBJ1-1
V: TRBV2
CDR3: ASMSRGGGNTEAF